The T cell receptor (beta chain) under discussion was sequenced for a study of Ad26.COV2.S vaccination and SARS-CoV-2 variants. For the study at large: Donor was one of the participants in the Ad26.COV2.S arm of the COV1001 trial. Recipients of Ad26.COV2.S got it intramuscularly, once or twice 56 days apart.

The CDR3 consists of 13 residues. Trimming took off 1 base at V and 4 bases at J, with 8 bases between the two ends. Germline V lookup: CDR1 SGHAT, CDR2 FQNNGV. The table came from immunoSEQ multiplex PCR; TCRdb's copy has only in-frame clones and leaves some out. The sample shows about 680,000 clones, approximately 88% of them seen only once. Treatment reported: over 15 received Ad26.COV2.S at low or high dose, single or two shots; several received placebo; per-sample allocation not given. Day 63 following the first vaccine or placebo injection was when the samples were taken. Comment on this clone: What it binds is not known.

Broader study findings: Quantification of TCR breadth and depth may have yielded underestimates of total T cell responses. Substantial post-vaccination breadth of spike-specific CD8+ and CD4+ T cell responses was reported.

The sequencing used peripheral blood, collected in a trial of Ad26.COV2.S vaccine versus placebo. The clonotype originates from a person aged 18 to 65 who received the Ad26.COV2.S COVID-19 vaccine or a placebo. The rearrangement links TRBV11-2 to TRBJ2-7; D unresolved. CDR3: CASSLVADYEQYF. The CDR3 DNA reads as TGTGCCAGCAGCTTAGTGGCGGATTACGAGCAGTACTTC.